Reported below is one T cell receptor (beta chain). These data are taken from a study of T cells in localized non-small cell lung cancer. Germline CDR1 LNHDA, CDR2 SQIVND (reference sequence). Trimming cost V 3 bases and J 4 bases, with 10 bases left between them. The CDR3 runs 13 residues. Sequencing used immunoSEQ multiplex PCR; TCRdb keeps in-frame clones, though not all of them. The repertoire has roughly 38,000 clones, just over 85% of them found once; the top ten carry about 5.4%. The J gene is TRBJ2-7, the V gene TRBV19, with D perhaps matching TRBD1 or TRBD2 (5 bases each). Sequenced material: peripheral blood mononuclear cells, taken before any cancer treatment. The TCR sequence derives from a male donor at least 60 years old with stage II lung adenocarcinoma. The CDR3 DNA reads as TGTGCCAGTAGTATTGGGACCTGGTACGAGCAGTACTTC. This encodes CASSIGTWYEQYF.